The rows below give T cell receptor beta chains drawn from one sample of a study of T cells in tuberculosis. Generated by immunoSEQ multiplex PCR, the TCRdb table keeps only in-frame clones and is missing some. The sample holds around 60,000 clones, 65% to 90% seen once. What was sequenced was CD1b-GMM tetramer-negative cells sorted from PBMCs. The receptors here all came from an adult woman with latent tuberculosis. CDR3s include the opening cysteine and the closing phenylalanine or tryptophan. A D gene is named only where the DNA matches it firmly. Size values are once, few and many counts, or a class for expanded clones, and some rows have none.

clone_size d_call j_call v_call cdr3_aa cdr3_nt
- TRBD2 TRBJ2-7 TRBV28 CASRQTSGVVYEQYF TGTGCCAGCAGACAGACTAGCGGGGTGGTCTACGAGCAGTACTTC
- - TRBJ2-7 TRBV6-1 CASSEAVWGLEQYF TGTGCCAGCAGTGAAGCGGTATGGGGGCTCGAGCAGTACTTC
- - TRBJ1-1 TRBV7-9 CASIATEINTEAFF TGTGCCAGCATCGCGACAGAAATCAACACTGAAGCTTTCTTT
- - TRBJ2-5 TRBV7-9 CASSFGAGETQYF TGTGCCAGCAGCTTTGGTGCTGGCGAGACCCAGTACTTC
- - TRBJ1-5 TRBV6-6 CASSLSGDQPQHF TGTGCCAGCAGTTTGTCGGGAGATCAGCCCCAGCATTTT
- - TRBJ1-4 TRBV18 CASSPSANEKLFF TGTGCCAGCTCACCCTCAGCTAATGAAAAACTGTTTTTT
- TRBD2 TRBJ2-7 TRBV6-1 CASSARTSGVGEQYF TGTGCCAGCAGTGCCCGGACTAGCGGGGTCGGAGAGCAGTACTTC
- - TRBJ1-5 TRBV19 CASSLGQIYSNQPQHF TGTGCCAGTAGTTTAGGACAGATTTATAGCAATCAGCCCCAGCATTTT
- - TRBJ2-4 TRBV13 CASSTGSLRDIQYF TGTGCCAGCAGCACCGGGTCGCTCAGAGACATTCAGTACTTC
- TRBD1 TRBJ1-1 TRBV5-1 CASSLDGTVPSEAFF TGCGCCAGCAGCTTGGATGGGACAGTGCCCTCTGAAGCTTTCTTT
once TRBD2 TRBJ2-3 TRBV25-1 CASSPGGDLQYF TGTGCCAGCAGTCCTGGGGGGGACCTGCAGTATTTT
- TRBD1 TRBJ2-1 TRBV18 CASSQKQGRYNEQFF TGTGCCAGCTCACAAAAACAGGGGCGATACAATGAGCAGTTCTTC
- TRBD1 TRBJ2-2 TRBV5-1 CASSPRDRGRTGELFF TGCGCCAGCAGCCCCCGGGACAGGGGGAGAACCGGGGAGCTGTTTTTT
few TRBD1 TRBJ1-2 TRBV10-3 CAIGNGQGERGYTF TGTGCCATTGGGAACGGACAGGGGGAGCGAGGCTACACCTTC
- - TRBJ2-3 TRBV9 CASSTRYGDTQYF TGTGCCAGCAGCACCCGTTACGGGGATACGCAGTATTTT
few - TRBJ1-4 TRBV5-4 CASSLGRDEKLFF TGTGCCAGCAGCTTGGGGAGAGATGAAAAACTGTTTTTT
once - TRBJ1-2 TRBV4-3 CASSQDSGSPEGYTF TGCGCCAGCAGCCAAGATTCGGGGAGCCCTGAGGGCTACACCTTC
- TRBD1 TRBJ1-2 TRBV25-1 CASSARGLGGYTF TGTGCCAGCAGCGCCAGGGGGCTGGGTGGCTACACCTTC
- TRBD1 TRBJ2-5 TRBV19 CASSSGTGGETQYF TGTGCCAGTAGTAGCGGGACAGGGGGCGAGACCCAGTACTTC
- TRBD2 TRBJ2-1 TRBV19 CASSIEGTSGLLSGEQFF TGTGCCAGTAGTATAGAGGGGACTAGCGGACTCCTGAGTGGAGAGCAGTTCTTC
once TRBD1 TRBJ2-5 TRBV19 CASRTGTGFETQYF TGTGCCAGTAGAACCGGGACAGGTTTTGAAACCCAGTACTTC
few - TRBJ2-3 TRBV7-8 CASSLRSAETDTQYF TGTGCCAGCAGCTTACGATCGGCGGAGACAGATACGCAGTATTTT
- - TRBJ1-1 TRBV5-1 CASSLEGRGNTEAFF TGCGCCAGCAGCTTGGAGGGCAGGGGCAACACTGAAGCTTTCTTT
- TRBD2 TRBJ2-1 TRBV5-5 CASSLVSGGGVEQFF TGTGCCAGCAGCTTGGTTTCGGGCGGGGGGGTTGAGCAGTTCTTC
- - TRBJ2-1 TRBV7-9 CASSLTLASYNEQFF TGTGCCAGCAGCTTAACGCTGGCTAGCTACAATGAGCAGTTCTTC
- TRBD2 TRBJ2-2 TRBV7-9 CASSRGLAGVTNTGELFF TGTGCCAGCAGCCGAGGGCTAGCGGGGGTAACCAACACCGGGGAGCTGTTTTTT
- TRBD1 TRBJ1-1 TRBV30 CAWTGGTWNTEAFF TGTGCCTGGACAGGGGGGACTTGGAACACTGAAGCTTTCTTT
- - TRBJ2-2 TRBV2 CASSEVGGPGTGELFF TGTGCCAGCAGTGAAGTGGGGGGGCCGGGCACCGGGGAGCTGTTTTTT
- - TRBJ2-7 TRBV28 CASSSGPGYEQYF TGTGCCAGCAGTTCGGGTCCCGGCTACGAGCAGTACTTC
few - TRBJ2-1 TRBV10-3 CAISQTSNEQFF TGTGCCATCAGTCAGACTAGCAATGAGCAGTTCTTC
- TRBD1 TRBJ1-3 TRBV5-1 CASSLGQGGGNTIYF TGCGCCAGCAGCTTGGGACAGGGAGGAGGAAACACCATATATTTT
once TRBD1 TRBJ1-2 TRBV2 CASSPQGANGYTF TGTGCCAGCAGTCCACAGGGGGCGAATGGCTACACCTTC
- - TRBJ1-1 TRBV15 CATSRDLGGGTWSAFF TGTGCCACCAGCAGAGATCTGGGAGGGGGGACCTGGTCGGCTTTCTTT
few - TRBJ1-2 TRBV28 CASSFGQFYGYTF TGTGCCAGCAGTTTCGGACAGTTCTATGGCTACACCTTC
- TRBD2 TRBJ2-5 TRBV9 CASSLGTSWETQYF TGTGCCAGCAGCCTGGGGACTAGCTGGGAGACCCAGTACTTC
- - TRBJ1-4 TRBV28 CASRQGRGEKLFF TGTGCCAGCAGACAGGGTCGGGGAGAAAAACTGTTTTTT
once - TRBJ1-3 TRBV28 CASTRGSGNTIYF TGTGCCAGCACCAGGGGCTCTGGAAACACCATATATTTT
- - TRBJ2-1 TRBV28 CASSLRAGVYNEQFF TGTGCCAGCAGTTTACGAGCGGGTGTCTACAATGAGCAGTTCTTC
- - TRBJ1-2 TRBV9 CASSAQGLGGYTF TGTGCCAGCAGCGCCCAGGGTTTGGGGGGCTACACCTTC
- - TRBJ2-1 TRBV9 CASSVGALFNEQFF TGTGCCAGCAGCGTAGGGGCGCTCTTCAATGAGCAGTTCTTC
- TRBD1 TRBJ1-5 TRBV4-2 CASSQEDRADQPQHF TGTGCCAGCAGCCAAGAGGACAGGGCGGACCAGCCCCAGCATTTT
- TRBD2 TRBJ2-5 TRBV6-1 CASSEQTGGMETQYF TGTGCCAGCAGTGAGCAGACGGGGGGAATGGAGACCCAGTACTTC
few TRBD1 TRBJ1-5 TRBV7-9 CASSLAGDRGSQHF TGTGCCAGCAGCTTAGCGGGGGACAGGGGGTCCCAGCATTTT
- - TRBJ1-4 TRBV11-3 CASSFRGSGDEKLFF TGTGCCAGCAGCTTTAGAGGGTCAGGGGATGAAAAACTGTTTTTT
- - TRBJ1-2 TRBV14 CASSQAPGVYGYTF TGTGCCAGCAGCCAAGCCCCAGGGGTCTATGGCTACACCTTC
- TRBD2 TRBJ2-7 TRBV2 CASEAGTPPEQYF TGTGCCAGCGAAGCGGGGACCCCCCCCGAGCAGTACTTC
- TRBD1 TRBJ1-1 TRBV28 CASSLPGTGDEAFF TGTGCCAGCAGTTTACCCGGGACAGGAGATGAAGCTTTCTTT
few TRBD1 TRBJ2-7 TRBV4-3 CASSQAQGAYEQYF TGCGCCAGCAGCCAAGCACAGGGGGCGTACGAGCAGTACTTC
- - TRBJ1-1 TRBV2 CASRAQGDEAFF TGTGCCAGCAGAGCACAGGGAGATGAAGCTTTCTTT
- - TRBJ2-6 TRBV11-2 CASSFWRGSGANVLTF TGTGCCAGCAGCTTTTGGAGGGGCTCTGGGGCCAACGTCCTGACTTTC
- TRBD1 TRBJ1-1 TRBV5-1 CASSAQGGNTEAFF TGCGCCAGCAGCGCACAAGGGGGCAACACTGAAGCTTTCTTT
- - TRBJ1-3 TRBV9 CASSEPRGGTGNTIYF TGTGCCAGCAGCGAACCGAGAGGAGGGACTGGAAACACCATATATTTT
- TRBD2 TRBJ2-1 TRBV28 CASSLRGAKNEQFF TGTGCCAGCAGTTTGCGGGGGGCCAAAAATGAGCAGTTCTTC
- - TRBJ2-7 TRBV7-9 CASSWGETGGGYEQYF TGTGCCAGCAGCTGGGGCGAGACAGGCGGCGGGTACGAGCAGTACTTC
- - TRBJ2-1 TRBV2 CASSGRTGGGNNEQFF TGTGCCAGCAGTGGTAGGACAGGAGGAGGGAACAATGAGCAGTTCTTC
- TRBD1 TRBJ2-7 TRBV6-6 CASSYGTGGKYEQYF TGTGCCAGCAGTTACGGGACAGGGGGTAAATACGAGCAGTACTTC
few - TRBJ2-1 TRBV6-6 CASSTQGGNEQFF TGTGCCAGCAGTACACAGGGAGGGAATGAGCAGTTCTTC
- - TRBJ1-1 TRBV5-1 CASIGGGGRASEAFF TGCGCCAGCATAGGAGGGGGAGGGAGGGCTTCTGAAGCTTTCTTT